This T cell receptor beta chain was observed in a study of blood T cell repertoires in COVID-19. Symptom resolution, clearance, or two negative PCRs marked donors in Cohort 3 as recovered. The V gene lost 6 bases and the J gene lost 1 base, with 10 bases spanning the gap. The CDR3 is 13 residues long. CDR1 is MDHEN, CDR2 SYDVKM, per germline. Produced via immunoSEQ multiplex PCR; TCRdb's table is partial and in-frame only. This table has over 150,000 clones, 75% to 90% appearing once. The TCR comes from a man in his forties or fifties who had recovered from COVID-19. This chain uses TRBV28 with TRBJ2-7; TRBD1 is a possible D gene (6 bases). The sequenced material came from PBMCs or T cells enriched from blood (not recorded which). The CDR3 DNA follows: TGTGCCAGCAGGGGGACACCTTCCTACGAGCAGTACTTC. Translation gives CASRGTPSYEQYF.